The 2 T cell receptor beta chains below all came from one sample that was sequenced in a study of T cell responses to AZD1222 COVID-19 vaccine. TCRdb's table, derived via immunoSEQ multiplex PCR, lists solely in-frame clones and lacks some. This repertoire shows about 55,000 clones, nearly 90% found once; its top ten account for over 3.5%. Sequences were derived from peripheral blood, sampled on day 0 of AZD1222 vaccination. All receptors derive from an adult in good health.

The genes are TRBV7-2 and TRBJ2-5; 9 nucleotides agree with TRBD2. Germline-derived CDR1 and CDR2 are SGHTA and FQGNSA. The CDR3 length is 18 residues. Losses at the gene ends were 4 bases for V and 1 base for J; bases not matched to a gene: 13. In DNA form, the CDR3 reads TGTGCCAGCAGCTCCCGGCGGGGTAGCGGGGGCACCCAAGAGACCCAGTACTTC. It specifies CASSSRRGSGGTQETQYF.

V and J are TRBV6-6 and TRBJ2-7, with D possibly being TRBD1 (6 bases). CDR3 length: 15 amino acids. Germline-derived CDR1 and CDR2 are MNHNY and SVGAGI (reference sequence). Deletions cut 0 bases from V and 2 bases from J, with 11 bases between. CDR3 bases: TGTGCCAGCAGTTACTCGGCAGGGGAAACCTACGAGCAGTACTTC. Its protein product is CASSYSAGETYEQYF.